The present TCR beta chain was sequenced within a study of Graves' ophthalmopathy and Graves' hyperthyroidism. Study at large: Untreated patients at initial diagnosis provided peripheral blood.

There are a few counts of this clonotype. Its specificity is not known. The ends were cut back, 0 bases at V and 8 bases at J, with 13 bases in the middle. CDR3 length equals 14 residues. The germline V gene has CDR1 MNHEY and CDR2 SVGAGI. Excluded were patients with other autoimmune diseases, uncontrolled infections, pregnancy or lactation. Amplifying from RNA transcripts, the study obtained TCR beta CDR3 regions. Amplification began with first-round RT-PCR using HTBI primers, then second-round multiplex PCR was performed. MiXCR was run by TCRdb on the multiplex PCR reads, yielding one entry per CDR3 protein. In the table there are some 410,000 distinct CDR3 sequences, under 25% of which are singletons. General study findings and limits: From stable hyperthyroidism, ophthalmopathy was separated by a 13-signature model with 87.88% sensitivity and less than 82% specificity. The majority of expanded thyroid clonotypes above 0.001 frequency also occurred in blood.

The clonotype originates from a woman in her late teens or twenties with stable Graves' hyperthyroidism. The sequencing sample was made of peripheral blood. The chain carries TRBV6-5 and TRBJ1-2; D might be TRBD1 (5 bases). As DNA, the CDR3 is TGTGCCAGCAGTTACTCGGGGGTGGAGTGGGGCTACACCTTC. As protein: CASSYSGVEWGYTF.